The subject of this entry is one T cell receptor (beta chain). Its target is unknown. The whole isolated RNA underwent reverse transcription, so sequencing captured expressed TCRB transcripts. Produced via immunoSEQ multiplex PCR; TCRdb's table is partial and in-frame only. The top ten hold approximately 0.043% of the sample, which has hundreds of thousands of clones, over 12% seen once. By way of CD45RO/CCR7/CD25/CD127/CD95/CD27, the CD4+ regulatory, stem cell-like memory, central memory and naive cells were sorted. Germline V CDR1 and CDR2: MNHEY, SMNVEV (reference sequence). V shed 7 bases and J 4 bases; nucleotides not matched to a gene: 4. The CDR3 contains 13 residues. This sample was included in a study of beta chain features in type 1 diabetes. Turning to the study itself: In age, gender and cell yields, patients were similar to healthy donors. General study points: TCRB CDR3s were moderately but significantly shorter in Type 1 diabetes patients in all four CD4+ subsets.

What was sequenced was naive CD4+ T cells from blood. This receptor was taken from a man aged 18 to 30 with type 1 diabetes. The V and J genes are TRBV27 and TRBJ1-2; 9 bases align to TRBD1. The CDR3 DNA sequence: TGTGCCAGCAAACCGGACAGGGGCTATGGCTACACCTTC. Its translation is CASKPDRGYGYTF.